The subject of this entry is one T cell receptor (beta chain). Its antigen is currently unknown. Germline lookup yields CDR1 MDHEN and CDR2 SYDVKM. V was clipped by 6 bases and J by 2 bases, with 10 bases between them. The CDR3 loop spans 14 amino acids. The sample originates from a study of T cell responses to AZD1222 COVID-19 vaccine. Sequencing used immunoSEQ multiplex PCR; TCRdb keeps in-frame clones, though not all of them. The data show 140,000 to 150,000 clones, roughly nine tenths seen once. General observations from the study: At baseline, just 5 or 6 AZD1222 recipients tested seropositive.

The sample was peripheral blood, taken 28 days after the second dose of the MenACWY control vaccine. The receptor was isolated from an adult who received the MenACWY meningococcal vaccine as a control. V gene TRBV28 combines with J gene TRBJ1-4; the D is unclear. The CDR3 is CASRSGDTNEKLFF. CDR3 nucleotides: TGTGCCAGCAGGTCGGGAGACACTAATGAAAAACTGTTTTTT. Filled out from reference TRBV28 and TRBJ1-4, the complete variable domain reads DVKVTQSSRYLVKRTGEKVFLECVQDMDHENMFWYRQDPGLGLRLIYFSYDVKMKEKGDIPEGYSVSREKKERFSLILESASTNQTSMYLCASRSGDTNEKLFFGSGTQLSVL.